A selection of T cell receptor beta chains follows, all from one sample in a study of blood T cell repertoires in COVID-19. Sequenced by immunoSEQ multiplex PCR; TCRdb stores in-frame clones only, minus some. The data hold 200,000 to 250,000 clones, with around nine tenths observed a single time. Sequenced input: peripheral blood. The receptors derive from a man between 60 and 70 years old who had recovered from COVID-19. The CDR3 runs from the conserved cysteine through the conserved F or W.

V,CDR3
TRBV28,CASSLTSGAYEQYF
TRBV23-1,CASSRDNPHGNQPQHF
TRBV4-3,CASSQETGTGSLSAFF
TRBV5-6,CASSRIGENEQYF
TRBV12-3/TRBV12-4,CASSSPTGPLHF
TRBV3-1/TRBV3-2,CASSQRTGGEEAFF
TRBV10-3,CAISESGTSGSGGEQFF
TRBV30,CAWSVRQGNSGNTIYF
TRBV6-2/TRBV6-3,CASSSWGTLAETQYF
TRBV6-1,CASSAPGQVYEQYF
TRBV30,CAWRVGAPELFF
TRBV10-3,CAIREGLVGETQYF
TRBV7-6,CASSSPGQGLYEQYF
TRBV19,CASTASGTNTGELFF
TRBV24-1,CATSDRTSGTRGGELFF
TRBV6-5,CASINRGGGGYTF
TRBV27,CASSLQGSGELFF
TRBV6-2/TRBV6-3,CASSYPGLRTEQYF
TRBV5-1,CASSPSQGALYEQYF
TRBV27,CASGRRREDGELFF
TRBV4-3,CASSHVGQGNTGELFF
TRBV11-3,CASSPTGQRSYNEQFF
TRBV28,CASSSGLPNPAQYF
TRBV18,CASSPDTSNSPLHF
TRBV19,CARGVPGELFF
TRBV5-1,CASSLNSGQLYEQYF
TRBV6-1,CASSEARQGAAYGYTF
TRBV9,CASSRTTPGTSRTNEQFF
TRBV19,CASISTGSDYGYTF
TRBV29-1,CSVGGGRGDTQYF
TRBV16,CASSQTDSYEQYF
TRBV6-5,CASSSTDPGLRRAFF
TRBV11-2,CASSPLAGGPSNEQFF
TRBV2,CASREQGIPSYGYTF
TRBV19,CASSIPGQGARDTQYF
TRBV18,CASSRPTGGDTGELFF
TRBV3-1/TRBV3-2,CASSPWARGTDTQYF
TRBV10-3,CAIRGGNEKLFF
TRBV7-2,CASSPDIRNTEAFF
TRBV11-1,CASSPGLVSHEQYF
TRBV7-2,CASSSQGQGTEAFF
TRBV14,CASSQVLGSVADTQYF
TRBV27,CASSPGSKTQYF
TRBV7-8,CASSFAGNTEAFF
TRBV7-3,CASSLLSPRQVDTQYF
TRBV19,CASKTFSGYEQFF
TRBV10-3,CAIRRDRDSYEQYF
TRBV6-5,CASRPTSGRTQYF
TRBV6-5,CASRPSGGYEQYF
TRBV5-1,CASSLGDSSNGYTF
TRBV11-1,CASSAATGGFEQYF
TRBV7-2,CASSNALRAGAATQYF
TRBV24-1,CATSLAGGPDTGELFF
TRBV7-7,CASSSRGGGRDTQYF
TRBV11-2,CASSPTSSLSYNEQFF
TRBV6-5,CASNDRGSTEAFF
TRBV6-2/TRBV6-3,CASSYTGFGELFF
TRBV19,CASTPDRSSGANVLTF
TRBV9,CASSPRPTGRNEQYF
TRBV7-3,CASSLSGGFEYNEQFF